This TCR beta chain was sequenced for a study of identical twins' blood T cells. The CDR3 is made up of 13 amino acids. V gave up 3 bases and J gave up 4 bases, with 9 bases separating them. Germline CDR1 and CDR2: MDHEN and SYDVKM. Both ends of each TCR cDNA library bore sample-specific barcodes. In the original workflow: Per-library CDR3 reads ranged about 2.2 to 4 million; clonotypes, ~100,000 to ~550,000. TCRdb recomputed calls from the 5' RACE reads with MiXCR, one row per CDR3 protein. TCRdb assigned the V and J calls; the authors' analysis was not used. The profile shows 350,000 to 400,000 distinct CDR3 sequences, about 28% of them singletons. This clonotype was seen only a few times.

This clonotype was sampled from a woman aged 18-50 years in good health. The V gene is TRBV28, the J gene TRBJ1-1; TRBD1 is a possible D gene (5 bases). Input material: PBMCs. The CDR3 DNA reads TGTGCCAGCAGTTTTTCGGGGCGCACTGAAGCTTTCTTT. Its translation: CASSFSGRTEAFF.